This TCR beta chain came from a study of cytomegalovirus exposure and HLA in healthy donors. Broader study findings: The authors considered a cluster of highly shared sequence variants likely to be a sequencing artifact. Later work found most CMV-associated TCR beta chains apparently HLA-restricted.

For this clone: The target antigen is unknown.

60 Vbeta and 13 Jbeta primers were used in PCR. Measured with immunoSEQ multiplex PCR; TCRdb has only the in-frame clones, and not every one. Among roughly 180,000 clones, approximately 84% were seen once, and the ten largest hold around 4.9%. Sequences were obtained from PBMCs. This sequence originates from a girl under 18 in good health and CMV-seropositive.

CDR3: CASSQREQGGEKLFF. The DNA for the CDR3 is TGTGCCAGCAGCCAAAGGGAACAGGGTGGCGAAAAACTGTTTTTT. This chain links TRBV4-2 with TRBJ1-4; possible D gene TRBD1, 6 bases. CDR1 is LGHNA, CDR2 YNFKEQ, per germline. Trimming left V 2 bases short and J 8 bases short, with 15 bases between. CDR3 size: 15 residues.